This T cell receptor beta chain was observed in a study of identical twins. Study observations and caveats: Carriage of fewer insertions was seen in abundant cord blood beta clonotypes, whereas memory repertoires showed none.

This clonotype occurred many times. Its matching antigen is unknown. Germline lookup yields CDR1 SGHAT and CDR2 FQNNGV. There are 15 residues in the CDR3. V gave up 5 bases and J gave up 3 bases, with 15 bases separating them. Template switching supplied a universal primer site; unique molecular identifiers were carried on the cDNA. TCRdb re-called the 5' RACE reads with MiXCR, one entry per CDR3 protein. The sample contains approximately 300,000 distinct CDR3 sequences, roughly 9.8% of which appear only once. A further study also used this sample, focusing on yellow fever vaccine responses in identical twins.

The chain uses TRBV11-2 and TRBJ2-3; D is perhaps TRBD1 or TRBD2 (5 bases each). The TCR sequence derives from a woman between 18 and 30 years old in good health. What was sequenced was CD8+ T cells sorted from blood. The chain's CDR3 is CASSQRGEGTDTQYF. Here the CDR3 DNA reads TGTGCCAGCAGCCAAAGGGGAGAGGGGACAGATACGCAGTATTTT.